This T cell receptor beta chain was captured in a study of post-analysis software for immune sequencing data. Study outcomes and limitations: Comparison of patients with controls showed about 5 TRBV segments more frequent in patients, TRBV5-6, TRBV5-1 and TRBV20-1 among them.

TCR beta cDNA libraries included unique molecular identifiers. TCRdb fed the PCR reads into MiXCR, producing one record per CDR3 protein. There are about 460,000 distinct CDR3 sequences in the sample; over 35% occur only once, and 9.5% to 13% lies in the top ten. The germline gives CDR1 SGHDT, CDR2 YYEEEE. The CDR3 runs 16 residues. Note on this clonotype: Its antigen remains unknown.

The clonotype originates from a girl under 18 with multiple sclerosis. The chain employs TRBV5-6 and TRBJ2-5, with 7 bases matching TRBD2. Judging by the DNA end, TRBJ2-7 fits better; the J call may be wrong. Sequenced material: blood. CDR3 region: CASSLVSGTAAYEQYF. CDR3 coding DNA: TGTGCCAGCAGCTTGGTAAGCGGGACGGCCGCCTACGAGCAGTACTTC.